This is a list of T cell receptor beta chains from one sample in a study of shared clonotypes between healthy human individuals. Repertoires were generated with immunoSEQ multiplex PCR, while TCRdb's copy carries only in-frame clones and drops some. The table records hundreds of thousands of clones, more than 85% of them present only once. Sequenced sample: naive CD8+ T cells sorted from blood. Receptors were obtained from a man aged 25-40 years in good health. Each CDR3 is given with its conserved first and last residue. D genes are given only for firm matches. Clone size, where shown, is once, few, many, or a class for clones that have expanded.

TRBV29-1	TRBD1	TRBJ1-1	few	TGCAGCGGTCGTCCAGGGGGCGAAGGTGAAGCTTTCTTT	CSGRPGGEGEAFF
TRBV11-2	.	TRBJ1-1	.	TGTGCCAGCAGCTCCCCCAACAGGGATACTGAAGCTTTCTTT	CASSSPNRDTEAFF
TRBV19	.	TRBJ2-1	.	TGTGCCAGTAGTCTCTCGGGGGCCTCAAATGAGCAGTTCTTC	CASSLSGASNEQFF
TRBV27	.	TRBJ2-6	.	TGTGCCAGCAGTTCAACTCAATCTGGGGCCAACGTCCTGACTTTC	CASSSTQSGANVLTF
TRBV28	.	TRBJ2-7	.	TGTGCCAGCAGTTTAGGGGATTTGACTTACGAGCAGTACTTC	CASSLGDLTYEQYF
TRBV11-1	TRBD1	TRBJ2-4	.	TGTGCCAGCAGCCCCGGGACAGGGATGAGCATTCAGTACTTC	CASSPGTGMSIQYF
TRBV9	.	TRBJ2-3	.	TGTGCCAGCAGCGTAGAAGGGCGGGACACAGATACGCAGTATTTT	CASSVEGRDTDTQYF
TRBV7-2	TRBD2	TRBJ2-1	.	TGTGCCAGCAGCCCGGGACTAGCGGGACGCAATGAGCAGTTCTTC	CASSPGLAGRNEQFF
TRBV7-3	TRBD1	TRBJ2-7	.	TGTGCCAGCAGCTTCAACAGGGGGTACGAGCAGTACTTC	CASSFNRGYEQYF
TRBV11-1	.	TRBJ2-7	once	TGTGCCAGCAGCTTAAGATCCCTGGGGGGCGACGAGCAGTACTTC	CASSLRSLGGDEQYF